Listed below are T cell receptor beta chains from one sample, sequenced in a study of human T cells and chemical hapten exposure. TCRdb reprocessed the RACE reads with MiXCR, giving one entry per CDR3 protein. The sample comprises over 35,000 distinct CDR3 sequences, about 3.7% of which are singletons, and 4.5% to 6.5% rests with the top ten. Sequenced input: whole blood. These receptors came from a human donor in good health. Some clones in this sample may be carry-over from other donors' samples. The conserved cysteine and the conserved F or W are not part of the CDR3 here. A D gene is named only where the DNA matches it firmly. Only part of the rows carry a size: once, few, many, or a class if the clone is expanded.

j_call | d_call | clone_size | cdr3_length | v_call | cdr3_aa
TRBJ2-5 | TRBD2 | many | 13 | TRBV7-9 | ASSLAGLAKETQY
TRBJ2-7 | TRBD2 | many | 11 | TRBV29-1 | SVLGLESYEQY
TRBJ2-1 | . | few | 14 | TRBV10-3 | AISIYGDSSYNEQF
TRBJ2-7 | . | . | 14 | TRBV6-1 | ASSEGFSGRDYEQY
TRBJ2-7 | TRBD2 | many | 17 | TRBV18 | ASSPPEELAGPFAYEQY
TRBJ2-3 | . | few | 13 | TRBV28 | ATTSDPFQTDTQY
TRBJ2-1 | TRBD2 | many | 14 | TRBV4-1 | ASSRLAESSYNEQF
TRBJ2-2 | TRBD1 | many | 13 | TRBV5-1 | ASSSGQVNTGELF
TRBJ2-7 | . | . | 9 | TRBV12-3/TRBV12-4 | ASSATYEQY
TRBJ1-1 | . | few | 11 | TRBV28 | ASIPRGVTEAF
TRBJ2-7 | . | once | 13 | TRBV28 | ASSFWRTDYGEQY
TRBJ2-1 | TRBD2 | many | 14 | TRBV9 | ASSVGMLAEYNEQF
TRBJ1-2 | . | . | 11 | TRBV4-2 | ASSQSGPGGYT
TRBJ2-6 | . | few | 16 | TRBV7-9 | ASTRGLDEYSGANVLT
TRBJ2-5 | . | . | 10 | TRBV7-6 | ASSLIGETQY
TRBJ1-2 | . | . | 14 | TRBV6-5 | ASSYSIGGSPYGYT
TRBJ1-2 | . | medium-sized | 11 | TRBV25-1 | ASSRGTNYGYT
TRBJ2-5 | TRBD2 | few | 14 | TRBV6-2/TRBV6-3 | ASSYGVASGQETQY
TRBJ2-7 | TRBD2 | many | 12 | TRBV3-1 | ASSRTSGRGEQY
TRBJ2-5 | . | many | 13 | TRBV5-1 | ASSLAQPWRETQY
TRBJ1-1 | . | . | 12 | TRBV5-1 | ASSLRSGSTEAF
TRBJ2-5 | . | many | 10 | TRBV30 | ASAPNQETQY
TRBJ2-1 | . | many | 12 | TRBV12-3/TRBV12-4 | ASSLFGSFNEQF
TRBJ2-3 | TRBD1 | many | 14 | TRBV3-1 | ASSRLQGANTDTQY
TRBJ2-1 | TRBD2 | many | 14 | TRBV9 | ASSGPAGGSYNEQF
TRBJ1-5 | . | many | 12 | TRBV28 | ASSPPTLRQPQH
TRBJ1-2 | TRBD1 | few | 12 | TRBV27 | ASSFLQGAGDYT
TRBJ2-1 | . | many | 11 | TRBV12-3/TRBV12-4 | ATEGSSYNEQF
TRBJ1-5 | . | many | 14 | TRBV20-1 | SARAWRRGLDQPQH
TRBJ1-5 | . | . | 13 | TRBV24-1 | ATSDLGTRDGPQH
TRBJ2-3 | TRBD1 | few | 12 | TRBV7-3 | ASSMTGGSDTQY
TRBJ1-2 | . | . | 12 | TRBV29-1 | SVPGAGILYGYT
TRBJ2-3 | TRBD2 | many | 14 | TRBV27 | ASSFRGGIEADTQY
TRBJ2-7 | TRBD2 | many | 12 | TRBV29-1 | SVEGSSGEYEQY
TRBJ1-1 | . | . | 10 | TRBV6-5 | ASSSWEGRAF
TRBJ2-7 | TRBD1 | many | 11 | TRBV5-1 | ASSPDRAREQY
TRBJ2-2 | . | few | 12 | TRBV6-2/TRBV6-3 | ASSVSGNTGELF
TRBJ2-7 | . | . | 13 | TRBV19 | ASTPSRDISYEQY
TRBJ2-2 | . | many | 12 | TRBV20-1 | SARVGLNTGELF
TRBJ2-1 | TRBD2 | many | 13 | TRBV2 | ASSRLAGAYNEQF
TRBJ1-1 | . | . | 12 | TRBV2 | ASSESPRTLEAF
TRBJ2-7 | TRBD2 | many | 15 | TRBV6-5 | ASTVSRTSAYSYEQY
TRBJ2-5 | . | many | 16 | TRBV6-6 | ASLERFAGPPEEETQY
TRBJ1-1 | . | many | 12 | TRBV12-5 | ASGLVFGPPEAF
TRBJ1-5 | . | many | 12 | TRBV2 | ASSPQISNQPQH
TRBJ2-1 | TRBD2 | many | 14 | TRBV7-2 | ASRPPGLAGPTEQF
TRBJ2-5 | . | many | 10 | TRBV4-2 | ASSQGRRAQY
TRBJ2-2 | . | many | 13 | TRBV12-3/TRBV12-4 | ASSSPGARTGELF
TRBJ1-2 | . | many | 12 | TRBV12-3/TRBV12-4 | ASSLASAGVGYT
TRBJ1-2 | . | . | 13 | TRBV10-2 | ASSDLGPGSYGYT
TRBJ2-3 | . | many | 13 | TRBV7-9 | ASSLGTPGADTQY
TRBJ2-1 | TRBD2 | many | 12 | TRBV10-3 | AITGLASLNEQF
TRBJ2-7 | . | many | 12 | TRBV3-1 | ASSGVSGIELQY
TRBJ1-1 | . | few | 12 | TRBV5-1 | ASSAQPGATEAF
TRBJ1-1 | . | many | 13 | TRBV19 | ASSIDLGRNTEAF
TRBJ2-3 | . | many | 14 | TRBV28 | ASSPTWAPSADTQY
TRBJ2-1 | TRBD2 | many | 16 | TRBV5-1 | ASSLDPAPSGRDNEQF
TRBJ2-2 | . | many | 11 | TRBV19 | ASSIFGSGELF
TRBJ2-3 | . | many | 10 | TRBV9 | ASSDPTDTQY